The 2 T cell receptor beta chains below all came from one sample that was sequenced in a study of blood T cell repertoires in COVID-19. Clones were sequenced by immunoSEQ multiplex PCR, and TCRdb holds only the in-frame ones, with some missing. The data contain 130,000 to 150,000 clones, 81% of them singletons. Material for sequencing was peripheral blood. The receptors were gathered from a human donor in a cohort sampled during active COVID-19.

This clone was detected only once. The chain couples TRBV7-2 to TRBJ2-3; 13 bases are a match to TRBD2. This CDR3 has 14 residues. Germline values: CDR1 SGHTA, CDR2 FQGNSA. V dropped 5 bases and J dropped 15; count of bases not matched to a gene: 11. CDR3 residues: CASSPGLAGPNKYF. The CDR3 bases are TGTGCCAGCAGCCCGGGACTAGCGGGACCCAATAAATATTTT.

The chain recombines TRBV7-2 with TRBJ1-2; D is ambiguous. Germline V gives CDR1 SGHTA, CDR2 FQGNSA. V lost 5 bases, J lost 2 bases, and 15 bases lay in between. This CDR3 contains 15 residues. Here the CDR3 reads CASSIQRNLNYGYTF. The CDR3 region has the DNA TGTGCCAGCAGCATACAGCGGAATCTAAACTATGGCTACACCTTC.